This record looks at one TCR beta chain sequence and its context. Its antigen remains unknown. This entry belongs to a study of cytomegalovirus exposure and HLA in healthy donors. Study-wide points: As immune exposure information, only CMV serostatus was available. Follow-up analysis later connected one missense variant in DCLRE1C with trimming of TCR beta V- and J-genes. It was in a later analysis that TCR association rates were seen to vary by HLA locus, highest for DRB1 and lowest for HLA-C. The authors listed 150 or so TCR beta chains as cytomegalovirus-associated.

The germline CDR1 and CDR2 sequences are LNHDA and SQIVND (reference sequence). This CDR3 region has 14 residues. Trimming cost V 3 bases and J 4 bases, with 12 bases left between them. PCR involved 60 Vbeta and 13 Jbeta primers. The method was immunoSEQ multiplex PCR; TCRdb's version includes in-frame clones alone and lacks a portion of them. The sample lists about 160,000 clones; around 77% were seen once. This receptor was obtained from a woman aged 25 to 39 in good health and CMV-seronegative. The sample consisted of PBMCs. The chain uses TRBV19 and TRBJ1-2; D is unclear. The CDR3: CASSMSGIFYGYTF. In DNA, the CDR3 is TGTGCCAGTAGTATGTCGGGGATCTTCTATGGCTACACCTTC.